The 32 T cell receptor beta chains below all came from one sample that was sequenced in a study of blood T cell repertoires in COVID-19 (TCRdb year 2020). The protocol used for the library was the immunoSEQ multiplex PCR assay. This immuneACCESS table, as held by TCRdb, lists in-frame sequences with V and J called but not all clones. Of the missing ones, under half trace to an unresolved V gene in checked studies; the others have no known cause. Counted in this sample were roughly 250,000 clones; 87% of them appeared once. The top ten clonotypes cover approximately 7.9% of the sample. Specimen: peripheral blood. Receptors originate from a man between 60 and 75 years old who had recovered from COVID-19.

The chain has TRBV6-5 and TRBJ2-5, with 13 bases fitting TRBD2. Germline V lookup: CDR1 MNHEY, CDR2 SVGAGI. V was clipped by 8 bases and J by 2 bases; unmatched bases: 2. The CDR3 totals 14 residues. As DNA, the CDR3 is TGTGCCAGCCGGGGACTAGCGGGGCAAGAGACCCAGTACTTC. Amino acid sequence: CASRGLAGQETQYF.

The chain has TRBV28 and TRBJ1-2; possible D gene TRBD1, 5 bases. The length of the CDR3 is 15 residues. CDR1 is MDHEN, CDR2 SYDVKM, per germline. Trimming stripped 4 bases from V and 3 bases from J, with 15 bases between. The CDR3 here is CASSSSQGGDYGYTF. CDR3 nucleotide sequence: TGTGCCAGCAGTTCGAGCCAGGGAGGCGACTATGGCTACACCTTC.

The V call is TRBV11-2, the J call TRBJ2-1; 12 bases line up with TRBD2. This CDR3 has 15 amino acids. Germline CDR1 reads SGHAT; CDR2 reads FQNNGV. V was pared by 4 bases and J by 7 bases, with 5 bases of the junction left unmatched. This CDR3 reads CASSSTSGGWNEQFF. For the CDR3, the DNA is TGTGCCAGCAGCTCCACTAGCGGGGGGTGGAATGAGCAGTTCTTC.

This chain connects TRBV28 to TRBJ2-1; D possibly corresponds to TRBD1 (6 bases). The germline CDR1 and CDR2 sequences are MDHEN and SYDVKM. The CDR3 runs 13 residues. The V end lost 2 bases, the J end lost 10 bases, and 12 bases lay between the germline ends. CDR3 DNA sequence: TGTGCCAGCAGTTTACATCACAGGGACGAGCAGTTCTTC. This translates into CASSLHHRDEQFF.

This chain uses TRBV9 with TRBJ2-3; possibly TRBD1 for D (6 bases). CDR3 size: 16 residues. Deletions cut 0 bases from V and 2 bases from J, with 13 bases between. Germline CDR1 reads SGDLS; CDR2 reads YYNGEE. This CDR3 is CASSVVGRGYTDTQYF. The CDR3 DNA reads as TGTGCCAGCAGCGTAGTTGGCAGGGGTTACACAGATACGCAGTATTTT. The entire variable domain, with the rest obtained from reference TRBV9 and TRBJ2-3, is as follows: DSGVTQTPKHLITATGQRVTLRCSPRSGDLSVYWYQQSLDQGLQFLIQYYNGEERAKGNILERFSAQQFPDLHSELNLSSLELGDSALYFCASSVVGRGYTDTQYFGPGTRLTVL.

The rearrangement joins TRBV2 to TRBJ2-3, with a possible D match to TRBD2 (6 bases). The CDR3 spans 14 residues. The V and J ends lost 7 bases and 10 bases respectively, with 21 bases between them. From germline, CDR1 is SNHLY and CDR2 FYNNEI. CDR3 region: CASIAGFSSYPQYF. CDR3 in DNA: TGTGCCAGCATCGCGGGGTTTTCCTCCTATCCGCAGTATTTT.

This clone was found once. The chain couples TRBV7-8 to TRBJ1-4; 9 positions match TRBD1. The CDR3 sequence is 17 residues long. CDR1 and CDR2 (germline): SGHVS, FQNEAQ. With 4 bases clipped from V and 7 bases from J, the junction kept 13 bases outside the gene matches. DNA of the CDR3: TGTGCCAGCAGCTACGAAACAGGGGGCGGGGAGGGTGAAAAACTGTTTTTT. It translates to CASSYETGGGEGEKLFF.

The rearrangement joins TRBV28 to TRBJ2-7; 11 bases line up with TRBD2. The CDR3 has 14 residues. The germline CDR1 and CDR2 sequences are MDHEN and SYDVKM. V lost 6 bases and J lost 2; bases outside the gene matches: 3. The CDR3 reads CASRTSGATYEQYF. The DNA for the CDR3 is TGTGCCAGCAGGACTAGCGGGGCCACCTACGAGCAGTACTTC. Variable domain in full (rest from reference TRBV28 and TRBJ2-7): DVKVTQSSRYLVKRTGEKVFLECVQDMDHENMFWYRQDPGLGLRLIYFSYDVKMKEKGDIPEGYSVSREKKERFSLILESASTNQTSMYLCASRTSGATYEQYFGPGTRLTVT.

V is TRBV19 and J is TRBJ2-5; 8 nucleotides agree with TRBD2. This CDR3 is 13 amino acids long. V was clipped by 6 bases and J by 2 bases; unmatched bases: 2. CDR1 and CDR2 (germline): LNHDA, SQIVND (reference sequence). Here the CDR3 reads CASSPGGQETQYF. Here the CDR3 DNA reads TGTGCCAGTAGCCCGGGGGGGCAAGAGACCCAGTACTTC. Drawing the rest from reference TRBV19 and TRBJ2-5, the complete variable domain is DGGITQSPKYLFRKEGQNVTLSCEQNLNHDAMYWYRQDPGQGLRLIYYSQIVNDFQKGDIAEGYSVSREKKESFPLTVTSAQKNPTAFYLCASSPGGQETQYFGPGTRLLVL.

CDR3 sequence: CAISESRRQETQYF. CDR3 sequence (DNA): TGTGCCATCAGTGAGTCGCGCCGTCAAGAGACCCAGTACTTC. This rearrangement joins TRBV10-3 to TRBJ2-5; D is ambiguous. Germline values: CDR1 ENHRY, CDR2 SYGVKD. The CDR3 contains 14 residues. Trimming stripped 0 bases from V and 2 bases from J, with 7 bases between.

The chain uses TRBV6-5 and TRBJ2-7; 12 positions agree with TRBD2. The germline V gene has CDR1 MNHEY and CDR2 SVGAGI. This CDR3 comprises 15 residues. V was clipped by 6 bases and J by 3 bases; unmatched bases: 6. The CDR3 loop reads CASSYTSGGNYEQYV. The CDR3 DNA reads TGTGCCAGCAGCTACACTAGCGGGGGGAACTACGAGCAGTACGTC.

CDR3 DNA sequence: TGTGCCAGCAGCTTAGGGCGGCAGCTCACAGATACGCAGTATTTT. As protein: CASSLGRQLTDTQYF. The chain carries TRBV7-8 and TRBJ2-3; D not certain. The CDR3 is 15 amino acids. Germline CDR1 and CDR2: SGHVS and FQNEAQ. V was shortened by 1 base and J by 2 bases, with 10 bases between the two germline ends.

This clone was recorded once. V usage is TRBV2 and J usage is TRBJ2-1; TRBD2 matches at 8 bases. Germline CDR1 is SNHLY and CDR2 is FYNNEI. The CDR3 is 14 amino acids. With 8 bases clipped from V and 4 bases from J, the junction kept 7 bases outside the gene matches. For the CDR3, the DNA is TGTGCCAGCCGGTCGGGGGGGGCGTACAATGAGCAGTTCTTC. Protein: CASRSGGAYNEQFF. The full variable domain, with the rest looked up from reference TRBV2 and TRBJ2-1, is EPEVTQTPSHQVTQMGQEVILRCVPISNHLYFYWYRQILGQKVEFLVSFYNNEISEKSEIFDDQFSVERPDGSNFTLKIRSTKLEDSAMYFCASRSGGAYNEQFFGPGTRLTVL.

The chain links TRBV7-9 to TRBJ2-7, with a possible D match to TRBD2 (6 bases). Per the germline V gene, CDR1 is SEHNR and CDR2 is FQNEAQ (reference sequence). This CDR3 comprises 15 residues. V lost 4 bases to trimming and J lost 6 bases, with 19 bases between them. In DNA, the CDR3 is TGTGCCAGCAGCTCCCAATCGACTAGGGGACGCGAGCAGTACTTC. Residues: CASSSQSTRGREQYF.

The chain carries TRBV9 and TRBJ1-3, with D uncertain. Trimming removed 3 bases from V and 9 bases from J, with 13 bases in between. The CDR3 totals 13 residues. The germline gives CDR1 SGDLS, CDR2 YYNGEE. CDR3 in DNA: TGTGCCAGCAGCGACGATCACTGGAGCACCATATATTTT. It is translated as CASSDDHWSTIYF.

As to this clone: Additional DNA sequences in this sample encode the identical CDR3. The rearrangement joins TRBV9 to TRBJ2-5; D gene unclear. The CDR3 spans 13 residues. V was clipped by 0 bases and J by 4 bases, with 7 bases between them. Germline assignment: CDR1 SGDLS and CDR2 YYNGEE. The DNA of the CDR3 is TGTGCCAGCAGCGTAGTGGCAGGAGAGACCCAGTACTTC. Translation: CASSVVAGETQYF.

The chain uses TRBV6-6 and TRBJ2-7; D is unresolved. Germline values: CDR1 MNHNY, CDR2 SVGAGI (reference sequence). V was cut by 7 bases and J by 3 bases, with 13 bases left in between. The CDR3 is made up of 13 amino acids. The CDR3, as DNA: TGTGCCAGCACCAAGCCTAGGAACTACGAGCAGTACGTC. Protein: CASTKPRNYEQYV.

The chain couples TRBV5-5 to TRBJ2-5, with 7 nucleotides matching TRBD1. The J segment lost 4 bases and the V segment lost 4 bases, leaving 4 bases of the junction unmatched. In germline, CDR1 is SGHKS, CDR2 YYEKEE (reference sequence). This CDR3 spans 13 amino acids. The CDR3 reads CASSPPGGETQYF. CDR3 DNA: TGTGCCAGCAGCCCCCCAGGGGGAGAGACCCAGTACTTC.

A single count supports this clone. The chain combines TRBV24-1 with TRBJ2-4; 10 bases align to TRBD1. Unmatched junction bases numbered 6, after V lost 2 bases and J lost 9 bases. This CDR3 region has 15 residues. Germline V lookup: CDR1 KGHDR, CDR2 SFDVKD. The CDR3 spells CATSDYRDRGGIQYF. The CDR3 DNA follows: TGTGCCACCAGTGATTACCGGGACAGGGGCGGCATTCAGTACTTC.

This chain connects TRBV27 to TRBJ1-1, with 9 bases fitting TRBD1. Germline V CDR1 and CDR2: MNHEY, SMNVEV (reference sequence). This CDR3 has 14 residues. Germline trimming cut 5 bases from V and 1 base from J; bases unmatched to any gene: 2. This CDR3 is CASSLTGGNTEAFF. The CDR3 bases are TGTGCCAGCAGTCTGACAGGGGGGAACACTGAAGCTTTCTTT.

The rearrangement links TRBV11-2 to TRBJ2-7; D is possibly TRBD1 (5 bases). V lost 2 bases and J lost 2, with 10 bases in between. This CDR3 comprises 14 residues. Germline CDR1 and CDR2: SGHAT and FQNNGV. CDR3 residues: CASSLYDRPYEQYF. The DNA for the CDR3 is TGTGCCAGCAGCTTATACGACAGACCCTACGAGCAGTACTTC.

The chain links TRBV9 to TRBJ2-1; D possibly corresponds to TRBD1 (5 bases). The ends were cut back, 3 bases at V and 9 bases at J, with 10 bases in the middle. The CDR3 totals 12 residues. CDR1 and CDR2 from the germline V gene are SGDLS and YYNGEE. CDR3 DNA: TGTGCCAGCAGCGCCAGGGCCCCTGAGCAGTTCTTC. Translation: CASSARAPEQFF. The full variable domain, with the rest looked up from reference TRBV9 and TRBJ2-1, is DSGVTQTPKHLITATGQRVTLRCSPRSGDLSVYWYQQSLDQGLQFLIQYYNGEERAKGNILERFSAQQFPDLHSELNLSSLELGDSALYFCASSARAPEQFFGPGTRLTVL.

This rearrangement joins TRBV9 to TRBJ1-1; maybe TRBD1 (6 bases). Germline lookup yields CDR1 SGDLS and CDR2 YYNGEE. This CDR3 has 18 amino acids. V dropped 2 bases and J dropped 3 bases, with 23 bases sitting between them. DNA for the CDR3: TGTGCCAGCAGCGTTCAAACCGCGTACACAACAGGGTACACTGAAGCTTTCTTT. Its protein product is CASSVQTAYTTGYTEAFF.

The chain couples TRBV7-9 to TRBJ1-5; 7 nucleotides line up with TRBD1. This CDR3 has 14 residues. Per germline, CDR1 SEHNR and CDR2 FQNEAQ (reference sequence). The ends lost 5 bases at V and 3 bases at J; junction bases unmatched: 4. DNA of the CDR3: TGTGCCAGCAGCCCGGGACAGCCCAATCAGCCCCAGCATTTT. Translation gives CASSPGQPNQPQHF.

V and J are TRBV29-1 and TRBJ1-2; TRBD1 matches 9 bases. This CDR3 has 14 residues. In germline, CDR1 is SQVTM, CDR2 ANQGSEA. Trimming cost V 6 bases and J 5 bases; bases outside gene matches: 10. The CDR3 DNA is TGCAGCGTAGACAAGGGACAGGGAGATTATGGCTACACCTTC. Translated, it gives CSVDKGQGDYGYTF. Looking up the rest from reference TRBV29-1 and TRBJ1-2 gives the full variable domain: SAVISQKPSRDICQRGTSLTIQCQVDSQVTMMFWYRQQPGQSLTLIATANQGSEATYESGFVIDKFPISRPNLTFSTLTVSNMSPEDSSIYLCSVDKGQGDYGYTFGSGTRLTVV.

V usage is TRBV10-1 and J usage is TRBJ2-7; TRBD1 matches at 7 bases. The CDR3 has 12 amino acids. The V and J ends lost 10 bases and 2 bases, in that order; junction bases with no gene match: 5. Germline values: CDR1 WNHNN, CDR2 SYGVQD (reference sequence). In DNA, the CDR3 is TGCGCCAATCCGGGACAGCCCTACGAGCAGTACGTC. It specifies CANPGQPYEQYV.

This sequence joins TRBV5-1 and TRBJ1-5; no clear D gene. The CDR3 contains 14 residues. V was clipped by 4 bases and J by 0 bases, with 8 bases between them. CDR1 and CDR2 from the germline V gene are SGHRS and YFSETQ. Here the CDR3 DNA reads TGCGCCAGCAGCGTCACATCTAGCAATCAGCCCCAGCATTTT. Its translation is CASSVTSSNQPQHF.

V usage is TRBV27 and J usage is TRBJ2-3; 11 positions match TRBD2. Germline CDR1 is MNHEY and CDR2 is SMNVEV (reference sequence). This CDR3 has 17 amino acids. V shed 4 bases and J 1 base; nucleotides not matched to a gene: 7. CDR3 loop: CASSSELAGAGTDTQYF. DNA for the CDR3: TGTGCCAGCAGTTCGGAACTAGCGGGGGCCGGCACAGATACGCAGTATTTT.

This chain uses TRBV10-3 with TRBJ1-2; no firm D call. V lost 7 bases, J lost 1 base, and 7 bases lay in between. The germline gives CDR1 ENHRY, CDR2 SYGVKD. The CDR3 has 12 residues. CDR3 coding DNA: TGTGCCATCATCGGGAGTAACTATGGCTACACCTTC. The encoded protein is CAIIGSNYGYTF.

This clone came up once. The chain joins TRBV2 to TRBJ2-2, with unresolved D. Germline V gene data show CDR1 as SNHLY and CDR2 as FYNNEI. The ends were cut back, 2 bases at V and 1 base at J, with 11 bases in the middle. This CDR3 has 16 residues. The CDR3 loop is CASSERATRNTGELFF. CDR3 coding DNA: TGTGCCAGCAGTGAACGCGCGACAAGGAACACCGGGGAGCTGTTTTTT.

This clone was counted once. This chain uses TRBV5-1 with TRBJ2-2; 8 positions agree with TRBD1. This CDR3 contains 15 residues. In germline, CDR1 is SGHRS, CDR2 YFSETQ. Unmatched junction bases numbered 3, after V lost 2 bases and J lost 3 bases. The CDR3 DNA reads as TGCGCCAGCAGCTTAGAGACAGGGGACACCGGGGAGCTGTTTTTT. Amino acid sequence: CASSLETGDTGELFF.

The genes are TRBV6-5 and TRBJ2-7; 9 nucleotides match TRBD1. The CDR3 runs 14 residues. With 7 bases clipped from V and 4 bases from J, the junction kept 8 bases outside the gene matches. In germline, CDR1 is MNHEY, CDR2 SVGAGI. The CDR3, as DNA: TGTGCCAGCAACCCCGGGGGACAGGGATACGAGCAGTACGTC. This encodes CASNPGGQGYEQYV.